This is a list of T cell receptor beta chains from one sample in a study of blood T cell repertoires in COVID-19. The data were produced by immunoSEQ multiplex PCR, yet TCRdb's version contains in-frame clones alone and is incomplete. This sample carries roughly 120,000 clones, roughly 85% of them seen once, and the ten largest clones take around a sixth. Sequenced sample: peripheral blood. The receptors originated from a woman aged 60-70 years with acute or convalescent COVID-19. The CDR3 runs from the conserved cysteine through the conserved F or W. The order of the fields is D gene, J gene, V gene, CDR3 protein, CDR3 DNA. D genes are given only for firm matches.

>TRBD1|TRBJ1-1|TRBV7-9
CASSFSGTGFTEAFF
TGTGCCAGCAGCTTTTCCGGGACAGGGTTCACTGAAGCTTTCTTT
>TRBD2|TRBJ2-1|TRBV5-4
CASSSSGSRVDEQFF
TGTGCCAGCAGCTCAAGCGGGAGTCGAGTCGATGAGCAGTTCTTC
>.|TRBJ1-6|TRBV27
CASSWEGSLGSPLHF
TGTGCCAGCAGTTGGGAGGGGAGTTTAGGCTCACCCCTCCACTTT
>.|TRBJ1-1|TRBV5-1
CASSPGQNTEAFF
TGCGCCAGCAGCCCGGGTCAGAACACTGAAGCTTTCTTT
>.|TRBJ2-7|TRBV5-5
CASSLTGSYEQYF
TGTGCCAGCAGCTTGACCGGTTCCTACGAGCAGTACTTC
>TRBD2|TRBJ2-1|TRBV30
CAWSVSAAGGKFF
TGTGCCTGGAGTGTATCGGCAGCGGGGGGAAAATTCTTC
>.|TRBJ2-3|TRBV5-1
CASRPSPSGDTQYF
TGCGCCAGCAGACCCTCCCCTTCGGGAGATACGCAGTATTTT
>.|TRBJ1-1|TRBV7-9
CASSSRGNTEAFF
TGTGCCAGCAGCTCCCGGGGGAACACTGAAGCTTTCTTT
>.|TRBJ1-2|TRBV6-4
CASSDRQGTDGYTF
TGTGCCAGCAGTGACAGGCAGGGTACCGATGGCTACACCTTC
>.|TRBJ1-1|TRBV5-1
CASSLLQVGTEAFF
TGCGCCAGCAGCTTGTTGCAGGTGGGCACTGAAGCTTTCTTT